What follows describes a single TCR beta chain. Its antigen is not yet known. No base quality values were provided; no much bigger clone lies one nucleotide off. The sample comes from a study of memory CD4+ T cells and cytomegalovirus serostatus (dated by TCRdb to between 2019 and 2020). Background for the entire study: A total of roughly 33 healthy Belgian adults, of whom 9 were CMV seropositive and 24 were CMV seronegative, were included in the cohort. To replicate a published TCR-based CMV serostatus classifier, the study sequenced CD4+ memory TCRbeta repertoires from a Belgian cohort whose cytomegalovirus serostatus was known.

A FACSAria II was used to sort memory CD4+ T cells, defined as single viable CD3+CD4+CD8-CD45RO+ cells. To determine CMV serostatus, a Roche Elecsys assay was used that detects serum IgG against CMV pp150, pp28, p38 and p52. Once the samples were thawed, total CD4+ T cells were enriched through positive selection using CD4 magnetic microbeads. Samples originated from another study that specifically interrogated the CD4+ T cell memory repertoire. Peripheral blood mononuclear cells were isolated and cryopreserved according to standard operating procedures, and serum was kept at -80 degrees C. The staining used CD3-PerCP (BW264/56), CD4-APC (RPA-T4), CD45RO-PE (UCHT1) and CD8-Pacific Orange (3B5) antibodies, and Sytox blue was used to exclude non-viable cells. Study-wide conclusions, independent of this receptor: For predicting CMV serostatus, the median bootstrapped AUC was approximately 0.95 using the original framework and almost 0.93 using a US-trained random forest. The original-framework classifier achieved a median bootstrapped AUC of around 0.95 with a 95% CI of 0.76-1.00 on the Belgian cohort. Of 164 previously reported CMV-associated TCRbeta sequences, approximately 70 appeared in the CD4+ memory repertoires, each in one to five individuals. The results were interpreted as suggesting that the CMV-associated TCR signature is mostly present in the CD4+ memory repertoire. Only CD4+CD45RO+ memory cells were sequenced, in contrast to the original study, in which naive and memory CD4+ and CD8+ populations were covered.

The germline V and J ends show losses of 9 bases and 7 bases respectively, and no gene match explains 16 bases of the junction. The germline V gene (reference sequence) yields SGHNT for CDR1 and YYREEE for CDR2. The CDR3 numbers 17 residues from cysteine through phenylalanine. The entry retains the CDR3 DNA only, 51 bases that are in frame from base 1. The Quick-DNA Microprep Kit was used to extract genomic DNA from the sorted cells. Amplification of TCRbeta DNA was done with the immunoSEQ hsTCRbeta kit, following the protocol from the manufacturer. An Illumina MiSeq instrument was used to sequence the TCRbeta libraries. As for how the authors treated the data: After out-of-frame sequences were removed, some 2 million distinct TCRbeta sequences remained, averaging around 67,000 per individual. Each individual was scored by the count of fewer than 200 previously reported CMV-associated TCRbeta sequences and the total productive distinct TCRbeta count. A beta-binomial model was reimplemented in Python, and scikit-learn random forests with default parameters were trained on data from the US cohort. Classifier performance on the Belgian cohort was summarized as median AUC with percentile confidence intervals calculated over 10,000 bootstrap iterations. TCRdb took this table from immuneACCESS and kept in-frame rearrangements with V and J called. Such tables lack part of the clones; where checked against another copy, unresolved V genes explain under half of the gap, and the rest is unexplained. V and J calls plus clone size are reproduced from that table; the DNA served to infer D and trimming. The sample records tens of thousands of clones, about 80% of which are singletons. Over 2% of the sample goes to the ten largest clones.

Rearrangement joined TRBV5-4 to TRBJ2-2; 12 nucleotides in the junction match TRBD1. The sequencing sample was made of memory CD4+ T cells from blood. This clonotype was obtained from an adult in good health and CMV-seropositive. The CDR3 reads as follows: CATKPGTGGVMVGELFF. The DNA sequence is TGTGCCACCAAGCCCGGGACAGGGGGCGTTATGGTCGGGGAGCTGTTTTTT.